This passage covers 15 T cell receptor beta chains from one sample sequenced in a study of blood T cell repertoires in COVID-19. Repertoires were generated with immunoSEQ multiplex PCR, while TCRdb's copy carries only in-frame clones and drops some. The repertoire includes about 280,000 clones, 65% to 90% of them detected once, and around 5.5% sits in the top ten. Sequencing used peripheral blood. The receptors come from a man between 45 and 60 years old with active or convalescent COVID-19.

This chain links TRBV7-8 with TRBJ1-5; 8 bases are a match to TRBD1. J lost 0 bases, V lost 5 bases, and 6 bases had no gene match. The CDR3 is 16 amino acids. CDR1 is SGHVS and CDR2 is FQNEAQ in the germline V gene. CDR3 residues: CASSPDRAYSNQPQHF. CDR3 coding DNA: TGTGCCAGCAGCCCGGACAGGGCGTATAGCAATCAGCCCCAGCATTTT.

This chain connects TRBV10-3 to TRBJ1-5; 7 positions match TRBD1. This CDR3 comprises 13 residues. Germline lookup yields CDR1 ENHRY and CDR2 SYGVKD. V lost 10 bases and J lost 4; bases outside the gene matches: 7. This chain's CDR3 is CATGGPTNQPQHF. The CDR3 coding sequence is TGTGCCACAGGGGGGCCGACAAATCAGCCCCAGCATTTT.

The chain uses TRBV11-3 and TRBJ2-3, with 11 bases aligning to TRBD2. With V trimmed by 5 bases and J by 0 bases, 4 bases remained unmatched. The V gene's germline CDR1 is SGHNT and CDR2 YENEEA. This CDR3 is built from 16 residues. Here the CDR3 reads CASSPRTSGSTDTQYF. For the CDR3, the DNA is TGTGCCAGCAGCCCCCGGACTAGCGGGAGCACAGATACGCAGTATTTT.

V is TRBV28 and J is TRBJ2-3, with D unresolved. The CDR3 has 14 residues. Germline CDR1 and CDR2: MDHEN and SYDVKM. The germline V and J ends were trimmed by 3 bases and 1 base, with 8 bases remaining between them. CDR3 sequence (DNA): TGTGCCAGCAGTTTCGTCGGAGGCACAGATACGCAGTATTTT. Its protein product is CASSFVGGTDTQYF.

This chain joins TRBV4-2 and TRBJ2-7, with TRBD2 matching 11 bases. The CDR3 is made up of 16 amino acids. V trimming: 3 bases; J trimming: 3 bases; junction bases outside the gene matches: 7. The germline gives CDR1 LGHNA, CDR2 YNFKEQ. The CDR3 nucleotides read TGTGCCAGCAGCCATTCGGGTACTAGCGGGAGCTACGAGCAGTACTTC. It encodes CASSHSGTSGSYEQYF.

The rearrangement joins TRBV4-1 to TRBJ2-2, with D uncertain. This CDR3 has 16 residues. Per the germline V gene, CDR1 is MGHRA and CDR2 is YSYEKL. Trimming removed 4 bases at V and 1 base at J, with 13 bases between. The chain's CDR3 is CASSPPPDLNTGELFF. CDR3 in DNA: TGCGCCAGCAGCCCACCCCCCGACTTGAACACCGGGGAGCTGTTTTTT.

V usage is TRBV15 and J usage is TRBJ1-2, with D tentatively TRBD1 (6 bases). The CDR3 loop spans 16 amino acids. Per the germline V gene, CDR1 is LNHNV and CDR2 is YYDKDF (reference sequence). DNA for the CDR3: TGTTACACCAAATTGATTCGAAAGCAGGGGTACTATGGCTACACCTTC. Its protein is CYTKLIRKQGYYGYTF.

The chain has TRBV7-2 and TRBJ2-7, with 8 positions matching TRBD2. The germline V gene encodes CDR1 SGHTA and CDR2 FQGNSA. The ends lost 3 bases at V and 6 bases at J; junction bases unmatched: 10. There are 15 residues in the CDR3. CDR3 DNA sequence: TGTGCCAGCAGCTTCCAAGCGGGAGAGTTTAGCGAGCAGTACTTC. As protein: CASSFQAGEFSEQYF.

A single count supports this clone. The chain links TRBV6-5 to TRBJ1-4, with TRBD1 identical over 8 bases. Germline CDR1 MNHEY, CDR2 SVGAGI. After removal of 5 bases from V and 2 bases from J, the junction contained 4 bases not matched to a gene. The CDR3 contains 15 residues. CDR3 protein: CASSQRQGTNEKLFF. The CDR3, as DNA: TGTGCCAGCAGTCAAAGACAGGGGACTAATGAAAAACTGTTTTTT.

This clone was seen only once. This CDR3 reads CASSPVGEGWNQPQHF. Written as DNA, the CDR3 is TGTGCCAGCTCACCAGTCGGGGAAGGATGGAATCAGCCCCAGCATTTT. V and J are TRBV18 and TRBJ1-5; D unclear. Trimming left V 2 bases short and J 4 bases short, with 15 bases between. Looked up from germline, CDR1 is KGHSH and CDR2 is LQKENI. CDR3 size: 16 residues.

This chain's CDR3 is CASSLEAGGSSYNEQFF. The CDR3 DNA follows: TGTGCCAGCAGCTTAGAGGCAGGGGGCAGCTCCTACAATGAGCAGTTCTTC. The chain employs TRBV7-6 and TRBJ2-1; 8 positions match TRBD1. Germline-derived CDR1 and CDR2 are SGHVS and FNYEAQ. J was trimmed by 0 bases and V by 1 base; bases with no gene match: 5. CDR3 length: 17 residues.

CDR3 amino acids: CASSTTGAYGYTF. CDR3 bases: TGTGCCAGTAGTACGACAGGGGCCTATGGCTACACCTTC. The genes are TRBV19 and TRBJ1-2, with 8 bases identical to TRBD1. Trimming cost V 4 bases and J 4 bases; bases outside gene matches: 2. This CDR3 has 13 amino acids. The germline V gene encodes CDR1 LNHDA and CDR2 SQIVND (reference sequence).

This clone is a singleton in its sample. The CDR3 reads CASNWKGIGTEAFF. Written as DNA, the CDR3 is TGTGCCAGCAATTGGAAGGGGATTGGGACTGAAGCTTTCTTT. The chain couples TRBV6-5 to TRBJ1-1; perhaps TRBD1 as D (5 bases). Germline V CDR1 and CDR2: MNHEY, SVGAGI. Between the trimmed V and J ends, which lost 7 bases and 5 bases, there was a span of 17 bases. This CDR3 is 14 amino acids long.

The CDR3 protein is CASSSRSYEQYF. The CDR3 DNA sequence: TGTGCCAGCTCATCCAGATCCTACGAGCAGTACTTC. The chain joins TRBV18 to TRBJ2-7, with D uncertain. The CDR3 has 12 residues. Germline CDR1 and CDR2: KGHSH and LQKENI. The V and J ends lost 5 bases and 1 base respectively, with 6 bases between them. Full variable domain (missing parts from reference TRBV18 and TRBJ2-7): NAGVMQNPRHLVRRRGQEARLRCSPMKGHSHVYWYRQLPEEGLKFMVYLQKENIIDESGMPKERFSAEFPKEGPSILRIQQVVRGDSAAYFCASSSRSYEQYFGPGTRLTVT.

This chain connects TRBV18 to TRBJ1-1; TRBD1 might be the D (5 bases). The CDR3 loop spans 14 amino acids. Per germline, CDR1 KGHSH and CDR2 LQKENI. Trimming stripped 2 bases from V and 1 base from J, with 8 bases between. The CDR3 DNA reads TGTGCCAGCTCACCAATTGGACAGAACACTGAAGCTTTCTTT. Translating it yields CASSPIGQNTEAFF.